This is a list of T cell receptor beta chains from one sample in a study of OX40 agonist ivuxolimab in advanced cancers. Some clones are missing from TCRdb's copy, which holds only in-frame ones; the method was immunoSEQ multiplex PCR. This sample carries tens of thousands of clones, 85% to 90% of them seen once, and the ten largest clones take around 6%. The sample here was CD4+ or CD8+ T cells sorted from blood, taken in a trial of the OX40 agonist ivuxolimab. The receptors here all came from an adult with an advanced solid tumor such as melanoma, head and neck, liver or kidney cancer. Each CDR3 is given with its conserved first and last residue. A D gene is named only where the DNA matches it firmly.

d_call j_call v_call cdr3_nt cdr3_aa
TRBD2 TRBJ2-7 TRBV28 TGTGCCAGCATAGCGGGTTACGAGCAGTACTTC CASIAGYEQYF
. TRBJ2-5 TRBV7-2 TGTGCCAGCAGCGCCGTGGCCGAACAGTACTTC CASSAVAEQYF
TRBD2 TRBJ2-1 TRBV4-1 TGCGCCAGCAGCCAAGGGACTAGCGGGAGCAATGAGCAGTTCTTC CASSQGTSGSNEQFF
TRBD2 TRBJ2-5 TRBV28 TGTGCCAGCAGTTTACGGACTAGCGGACCCTCTAAGGGAGAGACCCAGTACTTC CASSLRTSGPSKGETQYF
. TRBJ2-2 TRBV7-9 TGTGCCAGCAGCTTAGTTCCGGGGGCAGCCAAAAGTTACACCGGGGAGCTGTTTTTT CASSLVPGAAKSYTGELFF
. TRBJ2-6 TRBV5-1 TGCGCCAGCAGCCAGACAGGTTATATCCTTTCTGGGGCCAACGTCCTGACTTTC CASSQTGYILSGANVLTF
. TRBJ2-7 TRBV27 TGTGCCACCGCCCGGGGGCAGGCCTACGAGCAGTACTTC CATARGQAYEQYF
. TRBJ1-1 TRBV11-3 TGTGCCAGCAGCCAAGGGGGAGTATCGAACACTGAAGCTTTCTTT CASSQGGVSNTEAFF
. TRBJ2-7 TRBV6-6 TGTGCCAGCAGTTACTCGACAGGGAGGAGGAACGAGCAGTACTTC CASSYSTGRRNEQYF
TRBD1 TRBJ1-2 TRBV7-9 TGTGCCAGCAGCCCCTCTGGGACAGGCTATGGCTACACCTTC CASSPSGTGYGYTF
. TRBJ2-7 TRBV4-3 TGCGCCAGCAGCCAAGATAGGGGGTTCTACGAGCAGTACTTC CASSQDRGFYEQYF